The rows below give T cell receptor beta chains drawn from one sample of a study of shared T cell receptors in the human thymus. Sequencing used immunoSEQ multiplex PCR; TCRdb keeps in-frame clones, though not all of them. The table shows approximately 660,000 clones, with approximately 90% occurring only once. These data are also associated with another study on human thymus T cells.

Sequencing was performed on thymocytes. These receptors were obtained from a boy less than two years old with a congenital heart defect. Each CDR3 is given without its conserved first and last residue. Each record gives: J gene, CDR3 length, V gene, CDR3 protein.

>TRBJ2-3|14|TRBV4-1
ASSPLLSGDTDTQY
>TRBJ2-1|11|TRBV6-4
ASTDSGSNEQF
>TRBJ2-3|13|TRBV2
ASRERSSHTDTQY
>TRBJ2-4|13|TRBV30
AWGKQGRVKNIQY
>TRBJ1-2|14|TRBV4-1
ASSQDWETGEYGYT
>TRBJ2-7|15|TRBV7-9
ASSLEPPGHVSYEQY
>TRBJ2-2|17|TRBV15
ATSRSVGTPGGNTGELF
>TRBJ2-1|19|TRBV30
AWSPQGGRLAGKWGKNEQF
>TRBJ2-1|14|TRBV6-1
ASRGRLAGIYHEQF
>TRBJ2-7|13|TRBV19
ASSIKGTGYHEQY
>TRBJ2-2|14|TRBV27
ASSLSGLADTGELF
>TRBJ2-1|15|TRBV9
ASSVAPWEDSYNEQF
>TRBJ1-2|12|TRBV6-1
ASSEGQAYYGYT
>TRBJ2-4|16|TRBV12-5
ASGFMTSGTEAKNIQY
>TRBJ2-1|15|TRBV15
ATSRLTPGLAYNEQF
>TRBJ2-7|12|TRBV6-5
ASSYGTGNYEQY
>TRBJ2-7|13|TRBV5-1
ASSLGTGVLSEQY
>TRBJ2-7|13|TRBV13
ASSVSGRAPYEQY
>TRBJ2-5|17|TRBV15
ATSRETGEPPRVQETQY
>TRBJ2-1|13|TRBV11-3
ASSLTSGSYDEQF
>TRBJ1-2|11|TRBV6-1
ASTERGHYGYT
>TRBJ2-7|12|TRBV29-1
SVGQEDIIYEQY
>TRBJ1-4|12|TRBV14
ASSRGLINEKLF
>TRBJ1-4|14|TRBV28
ASSLRQGTIFGKLF
>TRBJ2-1|12|TRBV29-1
SVGDGSSYNEQF
>TRBJ2-1|12|TRBV6-1
ASPIRASYNEQF
>TRBJ2-1|14|TRBV27
ASSPRLADIYNEQF
>TRBJ2-1|15|TRBV27
ASSPTGWLALNNEQF
>TRBJ2-7|13|TRBV27
ASSTPGQGVYEQY
>TRBJ1-3|12|TRBV5-6
ASSLGTAKNTIY
>TRBJ2-7|16|TRBV14
ASSQEAGGRGDSLLQY
>TRBJ2-1|10|TRBV6-1
ASLLAGVGQF